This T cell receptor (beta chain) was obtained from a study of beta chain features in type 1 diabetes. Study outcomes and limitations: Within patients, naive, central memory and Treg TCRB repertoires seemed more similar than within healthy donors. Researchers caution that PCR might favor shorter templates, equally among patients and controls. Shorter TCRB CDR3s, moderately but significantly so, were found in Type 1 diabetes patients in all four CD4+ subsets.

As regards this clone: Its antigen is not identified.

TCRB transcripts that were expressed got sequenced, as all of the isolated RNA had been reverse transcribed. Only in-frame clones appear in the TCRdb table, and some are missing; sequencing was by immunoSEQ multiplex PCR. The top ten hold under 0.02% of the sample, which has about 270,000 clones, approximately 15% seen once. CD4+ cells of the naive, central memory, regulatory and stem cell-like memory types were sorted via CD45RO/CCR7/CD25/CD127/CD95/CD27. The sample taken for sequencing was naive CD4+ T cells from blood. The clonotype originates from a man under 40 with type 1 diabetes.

The CDR3 sequence: CASRPGGKTQYF. In nucleotides, the CDR3 is TGTGCCAGCAGACCGGGGGGCAAGACCCAGTACTTC. The chain employs TRBV27 and TRBJ2-5, with TRBD2 as a possible D gene (7 bases). This CDR3 region has 12 residues. V was shortened by 6 bases and J by 6 bases, with 11 bases between the two germline ends. Per the germline V gene, CDR1 is MNHEY and CDR2 is SMNVEV (reference sequence).